Shown below are 19 T cell receptor beta chains from a single sample sequenced in a study of chemoradiotherapy in HPV16-positive cancers. The method was immunoSEQ multiplex PCR; TCRdb's version includes in-frame clones alone and lacks a portion of them. The sample contains 25,000 to 30,000 clones, roughly nine tenths of which appear only once. Here the sequenced sample was blood, taken from a patient who underwent chemoradiotherapy. Receptors originate from a human donor with HPV-associated anogenital cancer.

This rearrangement joins TRBV2 to TRBJ1-5; the D is unclear. Germline values: CDR1 SNHLY, CDR2 FYNNEI. Trimming left V 4 bases short and J 0 bases short, with 10 bases between. The CDR3 contains 15 residues. DNA of the CDR3: TGTGCCAGCAGTGCGGACGGAATTAGCAATCAGCCCCAGCATTTT. It is translated as CASSADGISNQPQHF.

The chain uses TRBV18 and TRBJ2-1; D may be TRBD2 (7 bases). Germline V gene lookup returns CDR1 KGHSH and CDR2 LQKENI. V lost 0 bases and J lost 4, with 13 bases in between. This CDR3 has 16 amino acids. The CDR3 sequence: CASSPPVGGPYNEQFF. CDR3 sequence (DNA): TGTGCCAGCTCACCACCGGTGGGGGGGCCTTACAATGAGCAGTTCTTC.

The chain has TRBV2 and TRBJ2-3, with TRBD2 matching 14 bases. The CDR3 runs to 22 residues. The junction had 22 bases not matched to a gene; V was cut back by 7 bases and J by 1 base. In germline, CDR1 is SNHLY, CDR2 FYNNEI. As DNA, the CDR3 is TGTGCCAGCATCAACTCGGGAGGGCGACTAGCGGGAGGGCTTGGGGGCACAGATACGCAGTATTTT. It specifies CASINSGGRLAGGLGGTDTQYF.

This rearrangement joins TRBV7-2 to TRBJ2-1; 11 nucleotides line up with TRBD2. This CDR3 has 16 residues. Germline loops: CDR1 SGHTA, CDR2 FQGNSA. V was clipped by 3 bases and J by 3 bases; unmatched bases: 4. DNA for the CDR3: TGTGCCAGCAGCTTTAGCGGGAGGGGATTCTACAATGAGCAGTTCTTC. It yields the protein CASSFSGRGFYNEQFF.

The genes are TRBV28 and TRBJ2-1, with TRBD2 matching 12 bases. J gave up 5 bases and V 6 bases, and 2 bases lay outside the gene matches. The CDR3 is 14 amino acids. Germline V gene data show CDR1 as MDHEN and CDR2 as SYDVKM. The CDR3, as DNA: TGTGCCAGCAGGAGACTAGCGGGAGACAATGAGCAGTTCTTC. Amino acid sequence: CASRRLAGDNEQFF. Drawing the rest from reference TRBV28 and TRBJ2-1, the complete variable domain is DVKVTQSSRYLVKRTGEKVFLECVQDMDHENMFWYRQDPGLGLRLIYFSYDVKMKEKGDIPEGYSVSREKKERFSLILESASTNQTSMYLCASRRLAGDNEQFFGPGTRLTVL.

The chain couples TRBV9 to TRBJ2-1, with D possibly matching TRBD2 (5 bases). Trimming cost V 3 bases and J 7 bases, with 5 bases left between them. Germline V lookup: CDR1 SGDLS, CDR2 YYNGEE. The CDR3 is made up of 11 amino acids. CDR3 nucleotide sequence: TGTGCCAGCAGCGCGGGGAATGAGCAGTTCTTC. Translated, it gives CASSAGNEQFF.

This chain uses TRBV2 with TRBJ1-2; D is undetermined. Trimming cost V 1 base and J 7 bases, with 4 bases left between them. The CDR3 is made up of 11 amino acids. The germline gives CDR1 SNHLY, CDR2 FYNNEI. The chain's CDR3 is CASSEGGGYTF. The CDR3 DNA sequence: TGTGCCAGCAGTGAAGGGGGTGGCTACACCTTC.

The chain carries TRBV11-2 and TRBJ2-5; maybe TRBD2 (6 bases). V was shortened by 5 bases and J by 5 bases, with 18 bases between the two germline ends. This CDR3 is built from 15 residues. In germline, CDR1 is SGHAT, CDR2 FQNNGV. In DNA form, the CDR3 reads TGTGCCAGCAGCCCCCTCGGCGTGGCGGGGGAGACCCAGTACTTC. This encodes CASSPLGVAGETQYF.

This clone was seen once. This chain links TRBV15 with TRBJ2-3, with TRBD2 matching over 7 bases. Germline CDR1 LNHNV, CDR2 YYDKDF (reference sequence). The CDR3 spans 15 residues. V trimming: 3 bases; J trimming: 1 base; junction bases outside the gene matches: 4. The CDR3 protein is CATSRLSGGTDTQYF. In DNA form, the CDR3 reads TGTGCCACCAGCAGGTTAAGCGGGGGCACAGATACGCAGTATTTT. Combining the CDR3 with reference TRBV15 and TRBJ2-3 gives the whole variable domain DAMVIQNPRYQVTQFGKPVTLSCSQTLNHNVMYWYQQKSSQAPKLLFHYYDKDFNNEADTPDNFQSRRPNTSFCFLDIRSPGLGDTAMYLCATSRLSGGTDTQYFGPGTRLTVL.

J is TRBJ1-2 and V is TRBV10-3; a possible D gene is TRBD1 (5 bases). The CDR3 covers 13 residues. V lost 7 bases to trimming and J lost 2 bases, with 11 bases between them. Germline CDR1 and CDR2: ENHRY and SYGVKD. The DNA of the CDR3 is TGTGCCATCACCTTCGACAGAAACTATGGCTACACCTTC. It is translated as CAITFDRNYGYTF.

The V gene is TRBV6-5, the J gene TRBJ2-5; D is unresolved. This CDR3 has 12 residues. Trimming stripped 4 bases from V and 2 bases from J, with 5 bases between. Germline CDR1 reads MNHEY; CDR2 reads SVGAGI. CDR3 region: CASSSLQETQYF. For the CDR3, the DNA is TGTGCCAGCAGTTCCTTACAAGAGACCCAGTACTTC.

J is TRBJ1-1 and V is TRBV11-2, with TRBD1 matching 9 bases. Germline V CDR1 and CDR2: SGHAT, FQNNGV. The CDR3 has 14 amino acids. V lost 3 bases and J lost 6; bases outside the gene matches: 5. The CDR3 loop reads CASSLGRTGAEAFF. As DNA, the CDR3 is TGTGCCAGCAGCTTGGGGAGGACAGGGGCTGAAGCTTTCTTT.

The V call is TRBV18, the J call TRBJ2-7; D unclear. CDR3 size: 14 residues. Germline CDR1 is KGHSH and CDR2 is LQKENI. V was shortened by 3 bases and J by 5 bases, with 14 bases between the two germline ends. The CDR3 is CASSPYSPTDEQYF. Written as DNA, the CDR3 is TGTGCCAGCTCACCGTACAGCCCTACGGACGAGCAGTACTTC.

The chain links TRBV2 to TRBJ2-7; D unresolved. The CDR3 loop spans 11 amino acids. Germline V gives CDR1 SNHLY, CDR2 FYNNEI. V gave up 7 bases and J gave up 4 bases, with 8 bases separating them. The CDR3 nucleotides are TGTGCCAGCAACGAAGGGTACGAGCAGTACTTC. Translated, it gives CASNEGYEQYF.

V gene TRBV7-2 combines with J gene TRBJ1-5; D may be TRBD1 (5 bases). The ends were cut back, 5 bases at V and 0 bases at J, with 11 bases in the middle. There are 15 residues in the CDR3. CDR1 is SGHTA, CDR2 FQGNSA, per germline. CDR3 amino acids: CASSRVGVSNQPQHF. For the CDR3, the DNA is TGTGCCAGCAGCCGGGTGGGGGTTAGCAATCAGCCCCAGCATTTT.

The V and J genes are TRBV28 and TRBJ2-7; 10 nucleotides match TRBD1. V was clipped by 3 bases and J by 5 bases; unmatched bases: 4. From germline, CDR1 is MDHEN and CDR2 SYDVKM. The CDR3 extends over 14 amino acids. This CDR3 reads CASSFETGGDEQYF. The CDR3 DNA reads as TGTGCCAGCAGTTTTGAGACAGGGGGCGACGAGCAGTACTTC.

The V call is TRBV6-5, the J call TRBJ1-2; 8 nucleotides match TRBD1. Germline V lookup: CDR1 MNHEY, CDR2 SVGAGI. The junction had 9 bases not matched to a gene; V was cut back by 2 bases and J by 4 bases. This CDR3 region has 16 residues. This CDR3 is CASSYRGQGSSYGYTF. CDR3 sequence (DNA): TGTGCCAGCAGTTACCGAGGACAGGGTAGTAGCTATGGCTACACCTTC.

The rearrangement uses TRBV18 and TRBJ1-4; 7 nucleotides agree with TRBD1. The CDR3 length is 16 residues. Germline lookup yields CDR1 KGHSH and CDR2 LQKENI. Germline trimming cut 6 bases from V and 0 bases from J; bases unmatched to any gene: 7. DNA for the CDR3: TGTGCCAGCTCGCCGACAGGGCCTGCAACTAATGAAAAACTGTTTTTT. Its protein product is CASSPTGPATNEKLFF.

The V and J genes are TRBV5-1 and TRBJ2-1; tentatively, D is TRBD2 (6 bases). The germline V gene encodes CDR1 SGHRS and CDR2 YFSETQ. CDR3 length: 13 amino acids. V was shortened by 4 bases and J by 9 bases, with 14 bases between the two germline ends. In DNA, the CDR3 is TGCGCCAGCAGCGTCACTAGCAGGACTGAGCAGTTCTTC. This sequence encodes CASSVTSRTEQFF.